At least ten counts were recorded for the clone carrying this TCR beta chain. The antigen is not known. Findings and caveats of the study: The TCR gene usage of tumor memory CD4+ T cells clustered together with blood and lymph node memory CD4+ cells and with lymph node naive CD4+ cells.

CD25-based Treg depletion was applied to purified naive CD4+ T cells. Semi-nested PCR with Nested Universal Primer A followed constant-region reverse priming of full-length variable regions. TCRdb reprocessed the 5' RACE reads via MiXCR and lists one record per CDR3 protein. This sample has over 50,000 distinct CDR3 sequences, with over 20% found just once. J lost 4 bases, V lost 10 bases, and 10 bases had no gene match. From germline, CDR1 is SGHRS and CDR2 YFSETQ. The CDR3 is 13 amino acids. This receptor was taken from a female donor with breast cancer. Sequences were obtained from tumor-infiltrating naive CD4+ T cells sorted from the breast tumor. The subset is: naive CD4+ T cells, CD4+CD45RA+CD25-. The chain links TRBV5-1 to TRBJ1-2; TRBD1 matches at 7 bases. The CDR3 here is CAQRGPKVYGYTF. CDR3 nucleotides: TGCGCCCAAAGGGGGCCAAAGGTCTATGGCTACACCTTC.